The rows below give T cell receptor beta chains drawn from one sample of a study of blood T cell repertoires in COVID-19. Some clones are missing from TCRdb's copy, which holds only in-frame ones; the method was immunoSEQ multiplex PCR. The table includes about 58,000 clones, roughly nine tenths detected once. The sequenced sample consisted of peripheral blood. These receptor sequences come from a woman in her 70s with active COVID-19. CDR3s include the opening cysteine and the closing phenylalanine or tryptophan. The D gene is left open where the match is weak. The size of a clone is reported for some rows only, either as once, few or many, or as a class for expanded clones.

j_call | v_call | d_call | clone_size | cdr3_nt | cdr3_aa
TRBJ2-5 | TRBV2 | - | - | TGTGCCGGGGCGAAGGGGTACCAAGAGACCCAGTACTTC | CAGAKGYQETQYF
TRBJ2-7 | TRBV7-8 | - | - | TGTGCCAGCAGCTTAAAAAGGGGGGGCTACGAGCAGTACTTC | CASSLKRGGYEQYF
TRBJ2-7 | TRBV28 | TRBD2 | - | TGTGCCAGCAGGGGACCGGGACTAGCGGGAGGTTCGTGGTACGAGCAGTACTTC | CASRGPGLAGGSWYEQYF
TRBJ1-1 | TRBV10-2 | - | once | TGCGCCAGCAGTGAGATAACGGTGAACACTGAAGCTTTCTTT | CASSEITVNTEAFF
TRBJ2-3 | TRBV4-1 | TRBD2 | few | TGCGCCAGCAGCCAGGGACTACGGGCAGATACGCAGTATTTT | CASSQGLRADTQYF
TRBJ2-5 | TRBV29-1 | TRBD1 | - | TGCAGCGCAACCGGGACAGGGGAAGAGACCCAGTACTTC | CSATGTGEETQYF
TRBJ2-5 | TRBV5-4 | TRBD2 | - | TGTGCCAGCAGCCCTGGTCCAGCGGGAAAACAAGAGACCCAGTACTTC | CASSPGPAGKQETQYF
TRBJ2-3 | TRBV27 | TRBD2 | - | TGTGCCAGCAGCCGACTAGCGGGGTACACAGATACGCAGTATTTT | CASSRLAGYTDTQYF
TRBJ2-1 | TRBV28 | - | - | TGTGCCAGCAGTTCTAGCGCGAATGAGCAGTTCTTC | CASSSSANEQFF
TRBJ2-4 | TRBV15 | TRBD2 | - | TGTGCCACCAGCCCCAAGAGGGAGGGAGTAGCCAAAAACATTCAGTACTTC | CATSPKREGVAKNIQYF
TRBJ1-2 | TRBV7-9 | - | - | TGTGCCAGCAGCTTAGCGCTTCGAACAGTACCCCTAAACTATGGCTACACCTTC | CASSLALRTVPLNYGYTF
TRBJ2-5 | TRBV3-1/TRBV3-2 | TRBD1 | - | TGTGCCAGCAATGACAGGGAAGAGACCCAGTACTTC | CASNDREETQYF
TRBJ2-1 | TRBV7-3 | - | - | TGTGCCAGCAGCTACCGGGACTCCTACAATGAGCAGTTCTTC | CASSYRDSYNEQFF
TRBJ2-7 | TRBV10-1 | TRBD2 | - | TGCGCCCGCAGCGACCCCGGGGGGGTCCATCCCGACGAGCAGTACTTC | CARSDPGGVHPDEQYF
TRBJ2-2 | TRBV21-1 | - | - | TGTGCCAGCAGCAAGAGTTTTTTTTTCGGGGGGCTTGGCACCGGGGAGCTGTTTTTT | CASSKSFFFGGLGTGELFF
TRBJ2-5 | TRBV3-1/TRBV3-2 | - | - | TGTGCCAGCAGCCAAGATGCACAATCCGAGACCCAGTACTTC | CASSQDAQSETQYF
TRBJ2-7 | TRBV9 | - | - | TGTGCCAGTGCGGGACTTAGCTCCTACGAGCAGTACTTC | CASAGLSSYEQYF
TRBJ2-7 | TRBV10-1 | TRBD2 | - | TGCGCCAGCAGGGGACTAGCGGGAGTCGACTACGAGCAGTGCTTC | CASRGLAGVDYEQCF
TRBJ2-2 | TRBV9 | TRBD1 | - | TGTGCCAGCAGCCTTACCTCCCTACAGGGGTCCGGGGAGCTGTTTTTT | CASSLTSLQGSGELFF
TRBJ2-2 | TRBV2 | TRBD2 | - | TGTGCCAGCAGGTCCACTAGCGGGAGTGAAACCGGGGAGCTGTTTTTT | CASRSTSGSETGELFF
TRBJ1-3 | TRBV5-1 | TRBD1 | - | TGCGCCAGCAGCAATGACAGGGGTGAGGACACCATATATTTT | CASSNDRGEDTIYF
TRBJ2-7 | TRBV4-1 | - | once | TGCGCCAGCAGCCAAGGCATCCAGGGGTCCTACGAGCAGTACTTC | CASSQGIQGSYEQYF
TRBJ2-3 | TRBV5-5 | - | - | TGTGCCAGCAGCGTCAGGTCAGGCACAGATACGCAGTATTTT | CASSVRSGTDTQYF
TRBJ2-2 | TRBV6-6 | TRBD1 | - | TGTGCCAGCAGTTCCAGGACAGGGTTCGTTGGATGGCTGTTTTTT | CASSSRTGFVGWLFF
TRBJ2-2 | TRBV7-3 | TRBD2 | - | TGTGCCAGCAGCCCAAGGACTAGCGGGATCACCGGGGAGCTGTTTTTT | CASSPRTSGITGELFF
TRBJ1-4 | TRBV4-1 | TRBD1 | - | TGCGCCAGCAGCCAAGACGGGACAGGGAATGAAAAACTGTTTTTT | CASSQDGTGNEKLFF
TRBJ2-6 | TRBV9 | - | once | TGTGCCAGCAGCGTAGTACAGGCTGGGGCCAACGTCCTGACTTTC | CASSVVQAGANVLTF
TRBJ1-2 | TRBV30 | - | - | TGTGCCTGGAGTGTAGTGCGAGAGGGCTACACCTTC | CAWSVVREGYTF
TRBJ2-2 | TRBV29-1 | TRBD1 | - | TGCAGCACCGCCGGGACAGGGAACACCGGGGAGCTGTTTTTT | CSTAGTGNTGELFF
TRBJ1-3 | TRBV9 | - | - | TGTGCCAGCAGCTTCCCAGGGGCTGGAAACACCATATATTTT | CASSFPGAGNTIYF
TRBJ2-1 | TRBV19 | TRBD2 | - | TGTGCCAGTAGGATAGCGGGAGTCTCCTACAATGAGCAGTTCTTC | CASRIAGVSYNEQFF
TRBJ2-4 | TRBV9 | TRBD2 | few | TGTGCCAGCAGCGCCGATGGGACTAGCTCCATTCAGTACTTC | CASSADGTSSIQYF
TRBJ1-5 | TRBV6-5 | TRBD1 | - | TGTGCCAGCAGAGCCGGGACAGGGAACAATCAGCCCCAGCATTTT | CASRAGTGNNQPQHF
TRBJ2-3 | TRBV7-9 | - | once | TGTGCCAGCAGTCCCCAACAGGATACGCAGTATTTT | CASSPQQDTQYF
TRBJ1-2 | TRBV10-3 | - | - | TGTGCCATCAGTGGCCTCCGCTTGCCGGGCTATGGCTACACCTTC | CAISGLRLPGYGYTF
TRBJ2-3 | TRBV11-2 | - | - | TGTGCCAGCAGCCCCCGGGATACGCAGTATTTT | CASSPRDTQYF
TRBJ2-7 | TRBV15 | - | once | TGTGCCACCAGCTTCCCCCTGGGGAGCCCTTCCTACGAGCAGTACTTC | CATSFPLGSPSYEQYF
TRBJ2-7 | TRBV28 | TRBD2 | - | TGTGCCAGCAGTCTGCAAACTAGCGGGAGTACCTCCTACGAGCAGTACTTC | CASSLQTSGSTSYEQYF
TRBJ2-1 | TRBV19 | TRBD2 | - | TGTGCCAGTAGTAAAACTAGCGGGAGTTCCTACAATGAGCAGTTCTTC | CASSKTSGSSYNEQFF
TRBJ2-6 | TRBV28 | TRBD1 | - | TGTGCCAGCAGTCCGGGACAGGAGGACGGGGCCAACGTCCTGACTTTC | CASSPGQEDGANVLTF
TRBJ1-1 | TRBV28 | - | - | TGTGCCACCAATGAAGCTTTCTTT | CATNEAFF
TRBJ2-7 | TRBV9 | - | - | TGTGCCAGCAGCGTAGGCGAGTCCTACGAGCAGTACTTC | CASSVGESYEQYF
TRBJ1-1 | TRBV11-1 | - | - | TGTGCCAGCAGCTTAGACCCGGGTGGTGCTGAAGCTTTCTTT | CASSLDPGGAEAFF
TRBJ2-1 | TRBV4-1 | TRBD2 | once | TGCGCCAGCAGCCACATCGGACTAGCGGGAGGAAGGAGGAATGAGCAGTTCTTC | CASSHIGLAGGRRNEQFF
TRBJ2-7 | TRBV27 | - | - | TGTGCCAGCAGTCCGGACAGACGAACCTACGAGCAGTACTTC | CASSPDRRTYEQYF
TRBJ1-3 | TRBV15 | - | - | TGTGCCACCAGCGACCCCCCAGGGTCCTCTGGAAACACCATATATTTT | CATSDPPGSSGNTIYF
TRBJ2-7 | TRBV6-5 | TRBD1 | - | TGTGCCAGCAGACAGGGGGGAACCGGTTACGAGCAGTACTTC | CASRQGGTGYEQYF
TRBJ2-3 | TRBV19 | TRBD1 | - | TGTGCCAGTAAGACAGGGGGCGCAGATACGCAGTATTTT | CASKTGGADTQYF
TRBJ2-3 | TRBV14 | - | few | TGTGCCAGCAGCCTAGCGGCACTCACAGATACGCAGTATTTT | CASSLAALTDTQYF
TRBJ2-2 | TRBV3-1/TRBV3-2 | - | - | TGTGCCAGCAGCCCAACTATGGCCGGGGAGCTGTTTTTT | CASSPTMAGELFF
TRBJ2-2 | TRBV5-4 | - | - | TGTGCCAGCAGCTCCAGAATCGTGAGCGATAGAGAGCTGTTTTTT | CASSSRIVSDRELFF
TRBJ2-5 | TRBV14 | - | - | TGTGCCAGCAGCCCCGGGACTGCACAAGAGACCCAGTACTTC | CASSPGTAQETQYF
TRBJ2-7 | TRBV5-4 | TRBD2 | - | TGTGCCAGCAGCTTAAGACTAGCGGGAGGGCCCGGGGAGCAGTACTTC | CASSLRLAGGPGEQYF
TRBJ2-5 | TRBV3-1/TRBV3-2 | - | - | TGTGCCAGCAGCCACTATAGCGGACATCCTCAAGAGACCCAGTACTTC | CASSHYSGHPQETQYF